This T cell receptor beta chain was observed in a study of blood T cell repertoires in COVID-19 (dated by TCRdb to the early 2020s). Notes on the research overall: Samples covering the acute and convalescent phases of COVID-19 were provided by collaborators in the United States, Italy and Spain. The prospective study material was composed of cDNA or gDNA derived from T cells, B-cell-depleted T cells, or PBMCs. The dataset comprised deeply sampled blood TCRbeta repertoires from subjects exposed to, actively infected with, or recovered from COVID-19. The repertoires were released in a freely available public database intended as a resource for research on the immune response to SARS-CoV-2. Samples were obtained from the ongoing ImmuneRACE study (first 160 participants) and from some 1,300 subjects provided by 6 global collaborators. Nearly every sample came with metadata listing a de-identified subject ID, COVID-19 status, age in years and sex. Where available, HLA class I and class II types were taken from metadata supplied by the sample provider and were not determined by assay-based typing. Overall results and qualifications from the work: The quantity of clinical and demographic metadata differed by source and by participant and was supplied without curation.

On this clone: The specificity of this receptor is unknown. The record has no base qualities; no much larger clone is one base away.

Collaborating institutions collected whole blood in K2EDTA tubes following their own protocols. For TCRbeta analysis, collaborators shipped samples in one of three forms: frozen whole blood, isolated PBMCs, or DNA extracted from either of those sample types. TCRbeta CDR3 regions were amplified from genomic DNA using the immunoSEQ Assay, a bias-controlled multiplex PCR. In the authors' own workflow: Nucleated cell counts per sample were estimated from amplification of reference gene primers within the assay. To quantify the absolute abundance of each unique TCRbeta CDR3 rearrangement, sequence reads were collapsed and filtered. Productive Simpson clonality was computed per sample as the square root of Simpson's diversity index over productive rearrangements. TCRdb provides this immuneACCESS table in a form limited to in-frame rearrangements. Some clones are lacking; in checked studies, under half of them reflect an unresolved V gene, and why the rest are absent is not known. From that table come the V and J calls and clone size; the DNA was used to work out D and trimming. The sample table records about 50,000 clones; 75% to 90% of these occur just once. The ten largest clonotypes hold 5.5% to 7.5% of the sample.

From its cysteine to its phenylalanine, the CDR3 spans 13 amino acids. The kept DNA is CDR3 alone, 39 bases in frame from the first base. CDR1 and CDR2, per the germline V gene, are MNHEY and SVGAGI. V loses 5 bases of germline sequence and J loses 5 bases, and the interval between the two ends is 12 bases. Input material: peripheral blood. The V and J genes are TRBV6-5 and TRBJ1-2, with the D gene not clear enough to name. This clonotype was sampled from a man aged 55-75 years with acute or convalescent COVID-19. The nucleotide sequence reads TGTGCCAGCAGTAAGACGACGGGATATGGCTACACCTTC. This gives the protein CASSKTTGYGYTF.